Each of the 21 T cell receptor beta chains below was sequenced from the same sample in a study of vaccination effects on CD4 cells after COVID-19 (dated 2022 in TCRdb). Library method: the immunoSEQ multiplex PCR assay. TCRdb limited this immuneACCESS table to in-frame rearrangements with V and J called. A share of clones is missing; checked studies link under half to unresolved V genes, and the rest is unexplained. This sample comprises over 60,000 clones, roughly four fifths of them detected only once. The top ten constitute approximately 2.6% of the sample. The ViraFEST assay stimulated PBMC with viral peptide pools and then used TCR sequencing to identify antigen-specific CD4+ T cell clonotypes by expansion. After about 10 days of culture, CD4+ T cells were isolated with the EasySep CD4+ T cell isolation kit. Healthy vaccine recipients had no prior SARS-CoV-2 infection, confirmed by negative nucleocapsid antibodies before and after vaccination.

These receptors' antigens are unknown. Material: CD4+ T cells from PBMCs cultured with HCoV-NL63 spike peptides, obtained before COVID-19 vaccination. Reading the label with the study, this specimen's cell subset or site is: HCoV-NL63 spike overlapping peptide pool stimulation. The receptors were gathered from a human donor who received a COVID-19 vaccine.

V and J are TRBV5-4 and TRBJ2-2, with 8 nucleotides matching TRBD2. This CDR3 has 18 residues. Germline-derived CDR1 and CDR2 are SGHNT and YYREEE (reference sequence). V shed 0 bases, J shed 1 base, and the junction held 8 bases outside the gene matches. CDR3 coding DNA: TGTGCCAGCAGCTTGGCGGGGGGGGGCGCCGTGAACACCGGGGAGCTGTTTTTT. Its protein product is CASSLAGGGAVNTGELFF.

This chain uses TRBV7-5 with TRBJ1-1; the table's D call, TRBD1, was not checked against the DNA. TRBV7-5 is given as a pseudogene. The CDR3 sequence is 16 residues long. The CDR3 loop reads CARSFRQGRRDTEAFF. The CDR3 DNA reads as TGTGCCAGAAGCTTCCGACAGGGAAGGAGGGACACTGAAGCTTTCTTT.

V is TRBV15 and J is TRBJ2-2, with 8 bases fitting TRBD1. In germline, CDR1 is LNHNV, CDR2 YYDKDF (reference sequence). This CDR3 comprises 20 residues. Trimming at V came to 2 bases and at J to 0 bases, leaving 14 bases not matched to a gene. CDR3 DNA: TGTGCCACCAGCAGACCAAATAGTCCCGGGACAGGAACGAACACCGGGGAGCTGTTTTTT. As protein: CATSRPNSPGTGTNTGELFF.

This clone appeared a few times. The gene calls are TRBV7-8 and TRBJ1-2, with D possibly matching TRBD1 (5 bases). The CDR3 is 14 amino acids. Looked up from germline, CDR1 is SGHVS and CDR2 is FQNEAQ. Between the trimmed V and J ends, which lost 5 bases and 3 bases, there was a span of 13 bases. The CDR3 here is CASSPGQGDYGYTF. For the CDR3, the DNA is TGTGCCAGCAGCCCAGGGCAGGGAGACTATGGCTACACCTTC.

The V call is TRBV19, the J call TRBJ1-2; a possible D gene is TRBD1 (5 bases). Trimming removed 6 bases at V and 5 bases at J, with 10 bases between. This CDR3 region has 12 residues. Germline lookup yields CDR1 LNHDA and CDR2 SQIVND (reference sequence). DNA of the CDR3: TGTGCCAGTAGGGTGGGGGTATATGGCTACACCTTC. It specifies CASRVGVYGYTF.

The chain employs TRBV24-1 and TRBJ2-3; TRBD1 or TRBD2 may be the D gene (6 bases each). The CDR3 is 16 residues long. V was trimmed by 2 bases and J by 5 bases, leaving 16 bases between them. Germline lookup yields CDR1 KGHDR and CDR2 SFDVKD. DNA for the CDR3: TGTGCCACCAGTGATTCGAGGGCAGGGGACTTAGATACGCAGTATTTT. Protein: CATSDSRAGDLDTQYF.

This chain links TRBV11-2 with TRBJ2-1; the match to TRBD2 covers 11 bases. Germline CDR1 and CDR2: SGHAT and FQNNGV. V lost 5 bases, J lost 2 bases, and 5 bases stayed unmatched. The CDR3 is made up of 16 amino acids. The CDR3: CASSGTSGNPYNEQFF. The CDR3 bases are TGTGCCAGCAGCGGGACTAGCGGAAATCCCTACAATGAGCAGTTCTTC.

This clone appeared a few times. The genes are TRBV7-2 and TRBJ2-2; D might be TRBD2 (5 bases). The length of the CDR3 is 15 residues. The V end was cut by 3 bases, the J end by 2 bases, with 10 bases between. The germline CDR1 and CDR2 sequences are SGHTA and FQGNSA. The CDR3 coding sequence is TGTGCCAGCAGCTTGGCGGGCCAAAACACCGGGGAGCTGTTTTTT. This gives the protein CASSLAGQNTGELFF.

The rearrangement uses TRBV20-1 and TRBJ2-4, with D possibly being TRBD1 or TRBD2 (6 bases each). The CDR3 loop spans 16 amino acids. CDR1 and CDR2 from the germline V gene are DFQATT and SNEGSKA (reference sequence). Trimming removed 3 bases at V and 2 bases at J, with 17 bases between. As DNA, the CDR3 is TGCAGTGCTAGTAACCCTAGGGGGGTCTCCAAAAACATTCAGTACTTC. It encodes CSASNPRGVSKNIQYF.

The chain combines TRBV20-1 with TRBJ2-1; D is unclear. The CDR3 is 11 residues long. Germline V gene sequence: CDR1 DFQATT, CDR2 SNEGSKA (reference sequence). Trimming cost V 7 bases and J 2 bases, with 6 bases left between them. This chain's CDR3 is CSGVTYNEQFF. CDR3 DNA sequence: TGCAGTGGAGTGACCTACAATGAGCAGTTCTTC.

The V and J genes are TRBV11-2 and TRBJ2-3; a possible D gene is TRBD1 (6 bases). V was shortened by 2 bases and J by 0 bases, with 12 bases between the two germline ends. CDR1 SGHAT and CDR2 FQNNGV come from the germline V gene. This CDR3 contains 16 residues. The CDR3 DNA is TGTGCCAGCAGCTTACGGACAGCCAGAAGCACAGATACGCAGTATTTT. Its translation: CASSLRTARSTDTQYF.

The chain's CDR3 is CASSYQAATQPQHF. The CDR3 DNA is TGTGCCAGCAGTTATCAGGCCGCCACTCAGCCCCAGCATTTT. The gene calls are TRBV6-6 and TRBJ1-5; the D is unclear. The CDR3 sequence is 14 residues long. Germline V gives CDR1 MNHNY, CDR2 SVGAGI (reference sequence). The germline V and J ends were trimmed by 3 bases and 6 bases, with 12 bases remaining between them.

This chain uses TRBV11-2 with TRBJ2-1; D may correspond to TRBD1 or TRBD2 (5 bases each). The CDR3 length is 14 residues. Germline V lookup: CDR1 SGHAT, CDR2 FQNNGV. The V and J ends lost 5 bases and 9 bases respectively, with 17 bases between them. The CDR3 DNA is TGTGCCAGCAGCCGCGACAGAGCTCGGGGTGAGCAGTTCTTC. Translating it yields CASSRDRARGEQFF. The complete variable domain, with remaining parts taken from reference TRBV11-2 and TRBJ2-1, reads EAGVAQSPRYKIIEKRQSVAFWCNPISGHATLYWYQQILGQGPKLLIQFQNNGVVDDSQLPKDRFSAERLKGVDSTLKIQPAKLEDSAVYLCASSRDRARGEQFFGPGTRLTVL.

This chain links TRBV5-1 with TRBJ2-4; no reliable D call. Trimming removed 4 bases from V and 0 bases from J, with 11 bases in between. Germline V gene lookup returns CDR1 SGHRS and CDR2 YFSETQ. This CDR3 spans 15 amino acids. DNA for the CDR3: TGCGCCAGCAGCAGACCCGACGGAGCCAAAAACATTCAGTACTTC. As protein: CASSRPDGAKNIQYF.

The V call is TRBV7-9, the J call TRBJ1-2, with 8 bases fitting TRBD1. After removal of 4 bases from V and 3 bases from J, the junction contained 10 bases not matched to a gene. The CDR3 spans 16 residues. Looked up from germline, CDR1 is SEHNR and CDR2 is FQNEAQ (reference sequence). This chain's CDR3 is CASSSQGADAYYGYTF. CDR3 coding DNA: TGTGCCAGCAGCTCCCAGGGGGCAGACGCGTACTATGGCTACACCTTC. The variable domain in full, completed from reference TRBV7-9 and TRBJ1-2, reads DTGVSQNPRHKITKRGQNVTFRCDPISEHNRLYWYRQTLGQGPEFLTYFQNEAQLEKSRLLSDRFSAERPKGSFSTLEIQRTEQGDSAMYLCASSSQGADAYYGYTFGSGTRLTVV.

This clone was detected once. The rearrangement uses TRBV28 and TRBJ1-6, with unresolved D. V shed 6 bases and J shed 6 bases, with 6 bases lying between them. CDR1 is MDHEN and CDR2 is SYDVKM in the germline V gene. The length of the CDR3 is 12 residues. The CDR3 sequence is CASRARNSPLHF. The CDR3 nucleotides read TGTGCCAGCAGGGCCCGTAATTCACCCCTCCACTTT.

The rearrangement uses TRBV4-3 and TRBJ1-2; weak D call: TRBD1 (5 bases). Trimming cost V 4 bases and J 3 bases, with 12 bases left between them. There are 14 residues in the CDR3. The germline CDR1 and CDR2 sequences are LGHNA and YSLEER. The CDR3 DNA is TGCGCCAGCAGCCGCGGGGGAATTGACTATGGCTACACCTTC. Encoded protein: CASSRGGIDYGYTF.

About this clone itself: Other DNA sequences in the sample encode the same CDR3. The rearrangement joins TRBV7-2 to TRBJ2-1; D is ambiguous. Trimming took 1 base from V and 0 from J, leaving 7 bases between them. In germline, CDR1 is SGHTA, CDR2 FQGNSA. This CDR3 region has 15 residues. CDR3 amino acids: CASSLVSGSYNEQFF. As DNA, the CDR3 is TGTGCCAGCAGCTTAGTGTCCGGCTCCTACAATGAGCAGTTCTTC.

The rearrangement joins TRBV19 to TRBJ1-2; 8 nucleotides align to TRBD1. Germline values: CDR1 LNHDA, CDR2 SQIVND (reference sequence). J gave up 0 bases and V 5 bases, and 8 bases lay outside the gene matches. This CDR3 region has 16 residues. CDR3 sequence reads: CASSRDRRLTNYGYTF. CDR3 DNA: TGTGCCAGTAGTCGGGACAGGCGACTAACTAACTATGGCTACACCTTC.

This rearrangement joins TRBV30 to TRBJ1-2, with TRBD1 identical over 7 bases. Germline values: CDR1 GTSNPN, CDR2 SVGIG (reference sequence). The CDR3 loop spans 13 amino acids. V lost 3 bases to trimming and J lost 4 bases; unmatched junction nucleotides: 5. As DNA, the CDR3 is TGTGCCTGGAGCCGACAGGGTACCTATGGCTACACCTTC. Encoded protein: CAWSRQGTYGYTF. Complete variable domain (other parts from reference TRBV30 and TRBJ1-2): SQTIHQWPATLVQPVGSPLSLECTVEGTSNPNLYWYRQAAGRGLQLLFYSVGIGQISSEVPQNLSASRPQDRQFILSSKKLLLSDSGFYLCAWSRQGTYGYTFGSGTRLTVV.

The V and J genes are TRBV14 and TRBJ2-7; possible D gene TRBD1, 6 bases. Germline V gene data show CDR1 as SGHDN and CDR2 as FVKESK. The CDR3 is 14 amino acids. Trimming cost V 7 bases and J 4 bases, with 17 bases left between them. This CDR3 is CASTRPQGIYEQYV. The DNA for the CDR3 is TGTGCCAGCACCCGCCCCCAGGGGATTTACGAGCAGTACGTC.